These 8 T cell receptor beta chains were all obtained from the same sample, sequenced in a study of OX40 agonist ivuxolimab in advanced cancers. The table came from immunoSEQ multiplex PCR; TCRdb's copy has only in-frame clones and leaves some out. The table records around 60,000 clones, 70% to 85% of them present only once. The sequencing here drew on CD4+ or CD8+ T cells sorted from blood, taken in a trial of the OX40 agonist ivuxolimab. Receptors originate from an adult with an advanced solid tumor such as melanoma, head and neck, liver or kidney cancer.

The chain recombines TRBV29-1 with TRBJ2-5; D might be TRBD1 (6 bases). The V gene lost 7 bases and the J gene lost 5 bases, with 17 bases spanning the gap. This CDR3 has 13 amino acids. The germline V gene has CDR1 SQVTM and CDR2 ANQGSEA. The CDR3 DNA reads as TGCAGCGCCGAGACAGCAGGGGTCGAGACCCAGTACTTC. Translated: CSAETAGVETQYF.

The rearrangement joins TRBV6-5 to TRBJ2-7; TRBD1 matches at 8 bases. The CDR3 extends over 15 amino acids. Germline values: CDR1 MNHEY, CDR2 SVGAGI. With V trimmed by 6 bases and J by 3 bases, 10 bases remained unmatched. As DNA, the CDR3 is TGTGCCAGCAGCCACCGGGACAGGTTCGGCTACGAGCAGTACTTC. Translation: CASSHRDRFGYEQYF.

This clone was recorded a few times. This chain links TRBV10-3 with TRBJ1-5; D gene unclear. CDR3 length: 12 amino acids. Trimming pared 3 bases from V and 6 bases from J, leaving 6 bases between. The germline V gene has CDR1 ENHRY and CDR2 SYGVKD. The CDR3 bases are TGTGCCATCAGTGACCGGGCTCAGCCCCAGCATTTT. This encodes CAISDRAQPQHF.

The chain uses TRBV21-1 and TRBJ2-3; the tabulated D call, TRBD2, remains unverified against the DNA. TRBV21-1 is noted as a pseudogene. The CDR3 has 17 amino acids. The CDR3 reads CASSKVRREGGTDTQYF. Written as DNA, the CDR3 is TGTGCCAGCAGCAAAGTTCGCAGGGAGGGAGGCACAGATACGCAGTATTTT.

This chain uses TRBV6-6 with TRBJ2-3; D unclear. The CDR3 is made up of 14 amino acids. CDR1 is MNHNY and CDR2 is SVGAGI in the germline V gene (reference sequence). V was shortened by 3 bases and J by 0 bases, with 7 bases between the two germline ends. CDR3 bases: TGTGCCAGCAGTTATTCTGCCAGCACAGATACGCAGTATTTT. As protein: CASSYSASTDTQYF.

This chain connects TRBV4-3 to TRBJ1-6; TRBD1 matches 8 bases. J gave up 6 bases and V 3 bases, and 7 bases lay outside the gene matches. This CDR3 is 16 amino acids long. Germline CDR1 reads LGHNA; CDR2 reads YSLEER. CDR3 nucleotide sequence: TGCGCCAGCAGCCACAGAATGGACAGGGTTAATTCACCCCTCCACTTT. Translation: CASSHRMDRVNSPLHF.

The V gene is TRBV7-2, the J gene TRBJ2-2; TRBD1 aligns across 11 bases. The CDR3 has 17 amino acids. Looked up from germline, CDR1 is SGHTA and CDR2 is FQGNSA. The trim removed 6 bases at V and 7 bases at J, leaving 13 bases unmatched. The CDR3 spells CASRFTPGTGGNGELFF. The CDR3 coding sequence is TGTGCCAGCAGATTCACCCCCGGGACAGGGGGGAACGGGGAGCTGTTTTTT.

The genes are TRBV4-3 and TRBJ1-2; perhaps TRBD1 as D (5 bases). The V gene's germline CDR1 is LGHNA and CDR2 YSLEER. The ends were cut back, 2 bases at V and 2 bases at J, with 12 bases in the middle. CDR3 length: 15 residues. DNA of the CDR3: TGCGCCAGCAGCCAATTCTTGGGGGGGAACTATGGCTACACCTTC. Its protein product is CASSQFLGGNYGYTF.